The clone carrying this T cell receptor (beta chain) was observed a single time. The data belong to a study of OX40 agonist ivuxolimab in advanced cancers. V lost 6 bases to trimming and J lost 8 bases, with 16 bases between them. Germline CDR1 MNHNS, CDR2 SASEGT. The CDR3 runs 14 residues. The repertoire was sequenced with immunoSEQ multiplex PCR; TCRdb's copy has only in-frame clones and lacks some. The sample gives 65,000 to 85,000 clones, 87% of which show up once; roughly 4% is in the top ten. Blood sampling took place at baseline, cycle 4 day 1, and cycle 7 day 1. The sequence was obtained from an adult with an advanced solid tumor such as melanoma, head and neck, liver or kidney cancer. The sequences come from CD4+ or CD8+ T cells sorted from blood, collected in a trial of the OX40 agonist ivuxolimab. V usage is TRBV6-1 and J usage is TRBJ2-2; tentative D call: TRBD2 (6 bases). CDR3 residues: CASRGDFTIGELFF. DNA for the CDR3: TGTGCCAGCAGGGGGGACTTTACCATAGGGGAGCTGTTTTTT.